These 22 T cell receptor beta chains originate from one sample sequenced in a study of shared clonotypes between healthy human individuals. Clones were sequenced by immunoSEQ multiplex PCR, and TCRdb holds only the in-frame ones, with some missing. The table shows some 630,000 clones, with roughly 70% occurring only once. Sequencing input: memory CD4+ T cells sorted from blood. Subset specified: CD45RA-negative fraction. The receptors originated from a woman aged 25 to 39 in good health.

This clone was counted a few times. This chain joins TRBV19 and TRBJ2-7; the D gene could be TRBD1 or TRBD2 (5 bases each). The germline CDR1 and CDR2 sequences are LNHDA and SQIVND (reference sequence). The ends were cut back, 6 bases at V and 2 bases at J, with 8 bases in the middle. This CDR3 region has 12 residues. This CDR3 reads CASRGETYEQYF. The DNA of the CDR3 is TGTGCCAGTAGGGGGGAAACCTACGAGCAGTACTTC.

The rearrangement joins TRBV7-9 to TRBJ1-1, with TRBD1 as a possible D gene (5 bases). Trimming cost V 5 bases and J 10 bases, with 17 bases left between them. CDR3 length: 13 residues. Germline V gives CDR1 SEHNR, CDR2 FQNEAQ (reference sequence). Here the CDR3 DNA reads TGTGCCAGCAGCCAAGACCCGGTAAGGGGAGCTTTCTTT. Translation gives CASSQDPVRGAFF.

There are a few counts of this clone. The chain employs TRBV7-8 and TRBJ1-5, with D possibly TRBD1 on 6 matching bases. Per the germline V gene, CDR1 is SGHVS and CDR2 is FQNEAQ. The length of the CDR3 is 16 residues. The V end was cut by 5 bases, the J end by 6 bases, with 20 bases between. CDR3 DNA: TGTGCCAGCAGCCACCTTTTACAGGGTTTGGCTCAGCCCCAGCATTTT. Its translation is CASSHLLQGLAQPQHF.

The rearrangement links TRBV28 to TRBJ2-1; either TRBD1 or TRBD2 may fit D (5 bases each). Germline-derived CDR1 and CDR2 are MDHEN and SYDVKM. V lost 3 bases to trimming and J lost 12 bases, with 15 bases between them. The CDR3 runs 13 residues. Written as DNA, the CDR3 is TGTGCCAGCAGTTTGCCTTGGGGGACGGGGCAGTTCTTC. Its protein is CASSLPWGTGQFF.

This clone has a single count. The chain is built from TRBV28 and TRBJ1-5; tentative D call: TRBD1 (5 bases). Germline assignment: CDR1 MDHEN and CDR2 SYDVKM. The CDR3 runs to 17 residues. Trimming left V 5 bases short and J 4 bases short, with 21 bases between. CDR3 loop: CASSRSGRFTANQPQHF. CDR3 sequence (DNA): TGTGCCAGCAGTCGGTCGGGGCGGTTCACGGCAAATCAGCCCCAGCATTTT.

This clone was counted a single time. Other nucleotide sequences in the sample specify the same CDR3. The rearrangement joins TRBV5-1 to TRBJ2-7; 9 bases line up with TRBD1. J lost 5 bases, V lost 5 bases, and 5 bases had no gene match. CDR3 size: 13 residues. Germline CDR1 and CDR2: SGHRS and YFSETQ. CDR3 residues: CASSPGQGHEQYF. In DNA, the CDR3 is TGCGCCAGCAGTCCGGGACAGGGCCACGAGCAGTACTTC.

This clone showed up just a few times. The rearrangement uses TRBV7-2 and TRBJ1-1; D is possibly TRBD1 (5 bases). The CDR3 covers 16 residues. Trimming shortened V by 3 bases and J by 6 bases, and 20 bases separated the two germline ends. Per germline, CDR1 SGHTA and CDR2 FQGNSA. CDR3: CASSFSRTGGGPEAFF. CDR3 bases: TGTGCCAGCAGCTTTAGCCGGACCGGGGGAGGGCCTGAAGCTTTCTTT.

A word on this clone: Different DNA sequences within this sample yield the same CDR3. The rearrangement joins TRBV2 to TRBJ2-1, with no clear D. V lost 4 bases and J lost 0, with 4 bases in between. The CDR3 length is 13 residues. CDR1 SNHLY and CDR2 FYNNEI come from the germline V gene. Here the CDR3 DNA reads TGTGCCAGCAGTGCCGACTCCTACAATGAGCAGTTCTTC. This encodes CASSADSYNEQFF.

This clone occurred once. The chain combines TRBV11-1 with TRBJ2-7; the D is unclear. The germline gives CDR1 SGHAT, CDR2 FQDESV (reference sequence). This CDR3 contains 15 residues. The germline V and J ends were trimmed by 3 bases and 3 bases, with 15 bases remaining between them. The CDR3 DNA reads as TGTGCCAGCAGCTTGTACCCGGGCAGGAACTACGAGCAGTACTTC. Its protein product is CASSLYPGRNYEQYF.

This clone showed up just once. A read error is likely here: a far larger clone is one base away. The chain combines TRBV27 with TRBJ2-1; 7 nucleotides line up with TRBD2. V gave up 5 bases and J gave up 0 bases; unmatched junction bases: 4. CDR1 is MNHEY, CDR2 SMNVEV, per germline (reference sequence). This CDR3 is 15 amino acids long. CDR3 DNA sequence: TGTGCCAGCAGTCCCCAGCGGGACTCCTACAATGAGCAGTTCTTC. It codes for CASSPQRDSYNEQFF.

The chain links TRBV5-1 to TRBJ1-4; D is undetermined. Germline CDR1 is SGHRS and CDR2 is YFSETQ. V was cut by 3 bases and J by 0 bases, with 6 bases left in between. The CDR3 has 14 amino acids. The CDR3, as DNA: TGCGCCAGCAGCTCGGTTCCAACTAATGAAAAACTGTTTTTT. Translated: CASSSVPTNEKLFF. The whole variable domain, remainder taken from reference TRBV5-1 and TRBJ1-4, is KAGVTQTPRYLIKTRGQQVTLSCSPISGHRSVSWYQQTPGQGLQFLFEYFSETQRNKGNFPGRFSGRQFSNSRSEMNVSTLELGDSALYLCASSSVPTNEKLFFGSGTQLSVL.

This sequence joins TRBV5-5 and TRBJ2-1; 14 positions match TRBD2. The V segment lost 3 bases and the J segment 15 bases; nucleotides outside the gene matches: 11. Germline loops: CDR1 SGHKS, CDR2 YYEKEE (reference sequence). The CDR3 has 15 amino acids. Here the CDR3 DNA reads TGTGCCAGCAGCTCCTCCGGGACTAGCGGGGGTGTGCGGTTCTTC. It yields the protein CASSSSGTSGGVRFF.

The chain combines TRBV2 with TRBJ1-1; no clear D. The CDR3 is 13 residues long. Germline V gene sequence: CDR1 SNHLY, CDR2 FYNNEI. V dropped 0 bases and J dropped 13 bases, with 15 bases sitting between them. The CDR3 protein is CASSEAFSGVGFF. DNA for the CDR3: TGTGCCAGCAGTGAAGCGTTTTCTGGAGTTGGTTTCTTT.

This sequence joins TRBV10-1 and TRBJ2-7; TRBD1 is a possible D gene (5 bases). Germline V CDR1 and CDR2: WNHNN, SYGVQD (reference sequence). This CDR3 region has 14 residues. V gave up 0 bases and J gave up 6 bases, with 12 bases separating them. CDR3 sequence (DNA): TGCGCCAGCAGTGAGTCGACCAGGGTCGGCGAGCAGTACTTC. As protein: CASSESTRVGEQYF.

The chain couples TRBV10-3 to TRBJ1-3; TRBD1 aligns across 7 bases. The CDR3 runs 14 residues. Unmatched junction bases numbered 6, after V lost 6 bases and J lost 4 bases. Germline V lookup: CDR1 ENHRY, CDR2 SYGVKD. The CDR3 is CAISNAGQGNTIYF. Here the CDR3 DNA reads TGTGCCATCAGCAACGCGGGACAGGGAAACACCATATATTTT.

V usage is TRBV6-5 and J usage is TRBJ1-4, with D possibly being TRBD1 (5 bases). The CDR3 sequence is 16 residues long. Germline V lookup: CDR1 MNHEY, CDR2 SVGAGI. Trimming removed 0 bases at V and 10 bases at J, with 18 bases between. The CDR3 region is CASSYSTARVRAKLFF. CDR3 DNA: TGTGCCAGCAGTTACTCGACTGCCAGGGTTCGGGCAAAACTGTTTTTT.

The CDR3 DNA is TGTGCCAGTAGTCCGGGGAGGGGATACAATGAGCAGTTCTTC. Its translation: CASSPGRGYNEQFF. This chain links TRBV19 with TRBJ2-1, with 7 bases identical to TRBD2. Germline CDR1 LNHDA, CDR2 SQIVND (reference sequence). With 5 bases clipped from V and 4 bases from J, the junction kept 5 bases outside the gene matches. This CDR3 has 14 amino acids.

This sequence joins TRBV27 and TRBJ2-5; D not resolved. Germline V lookup: CDR1 MNHEY, CDR2 SMNVEV (reference sequence). V dropped 5 bases and J dropped 4 bases, with 20 bases sitting between them. The CDR3 length is 16 residues. The CDR3 is CASSHARPRSGETQYF. CDR3 nucleotides: TGTGCCAGCAGTCACGCCCGCCCTCGGAGTGGAGAGACCCAGTACTTC.

This clone was observed once. J is TRBJ2-1 and V is TRBV6-5; TRBD1 agrees at 11 bases. The length of the CDR3 is 15 residues. With V trimmed by 6 bases and J by 6 bases, 7 bases remained unmatched. CDR1 MNHEY and CDR2 SVGAGI come from the germline V gene. CDR3 protein: CASRTAGTGGNEQFF. The CDR3 DNA reads TGTGCCAGCAGGACGGCCGGGACAGGGGGCAATGAGCAGTTCTTC.

The chain carries TRBV5-1 and TRBJ1-1; weak D call: TRBD1 (6 bases). CDR3 length equals 15 residues. The germline CDR1 and CDR2 sequences are SGHRS and YFSETQ. V was clipped by 1 base and J by 0 bases, with 10 bases between them. The CDR3 loop reads CASSLHRAMNTEAFF. The CDR3 nucleotides are TGCGCCAGCAGCTTGCACAGGGCAATGAACACTGAAGCTTTCTTT.

V usage is TRBV19 and J usage is TRBJ2-2; no firm D call. The V end lost 5 bases, the J end lost 0 bases, and 10 bases lay between the germline ends. The CDR3 consists of 15 residues. Germline CDR1 LNHDA, CDR2 SQIVND (reference sequence). The CDR3 protein is CASSGLRTNTGELFF. The CDR3 bases are TGTGCCAGTAGTGGTCTTCGGACGAACACCGGGGAGCTGTTTTTT.

Turning to this clone: The sample has other DNA sequences that encode this CDR3 too. V and J are TRBV4-1 and TRBJ2-2, with TRBD2 as a possible D gene (5 bases). The V gene's germline CDR1 is MGHRA and CDR2 YSYEKL. CDR3 length equals 15 residues. The germline V and J ends were trimmed by 1 base and 1 base, with 7 bases remaining between them. The CDR3 coding sequence is TGCGCCAGCAGCCAAGTCGGACTGAACACCGGGGAGCTGTTTTTT. Its translation is CASSQVGLNTGELFF.